This T cell receptor (beta chain) was obtained from a study of radiation and T cells in renal cell carcinoma. This table comes from immunoSEQ multiplex PCR, and its TCRdb copy is limited to in-frame clones, with some not included. The table lists some 97,000 clones, around 84% of them singletons. As for time point: blood 4 weeks post-SBRT, at nephrectomy. Treatment in this sample: 15 Gy SBRT to primary tumor, nephrectomy 4 weeks later. Nephrectomy followed 15 Gy stereotactic body radiation by 4 weeks. The germline V gene has CDR1 SGHVS and CDR2 FQNEAQ. CDR3 length: 14 amino acids. J was trimmed by 7 bases and V by 5 bases; bases with no gene match: 8.

Here the sequenced sample was blood, taken from a patient whose treatment included radiotherapy and nephrectomy. This receptor was taken from a man aged 55 to 70 with renal cell carcinoma. The chain joins TRBV7-8 to TRBJ2-1; TRBD2 matches at 7 bases. CDR3 bases: TGTGCCAGCAGCCACGCCGGGACTACGAATGAGCAGTTCTTC. This gives the protein CASSHAGTTNEQFF.